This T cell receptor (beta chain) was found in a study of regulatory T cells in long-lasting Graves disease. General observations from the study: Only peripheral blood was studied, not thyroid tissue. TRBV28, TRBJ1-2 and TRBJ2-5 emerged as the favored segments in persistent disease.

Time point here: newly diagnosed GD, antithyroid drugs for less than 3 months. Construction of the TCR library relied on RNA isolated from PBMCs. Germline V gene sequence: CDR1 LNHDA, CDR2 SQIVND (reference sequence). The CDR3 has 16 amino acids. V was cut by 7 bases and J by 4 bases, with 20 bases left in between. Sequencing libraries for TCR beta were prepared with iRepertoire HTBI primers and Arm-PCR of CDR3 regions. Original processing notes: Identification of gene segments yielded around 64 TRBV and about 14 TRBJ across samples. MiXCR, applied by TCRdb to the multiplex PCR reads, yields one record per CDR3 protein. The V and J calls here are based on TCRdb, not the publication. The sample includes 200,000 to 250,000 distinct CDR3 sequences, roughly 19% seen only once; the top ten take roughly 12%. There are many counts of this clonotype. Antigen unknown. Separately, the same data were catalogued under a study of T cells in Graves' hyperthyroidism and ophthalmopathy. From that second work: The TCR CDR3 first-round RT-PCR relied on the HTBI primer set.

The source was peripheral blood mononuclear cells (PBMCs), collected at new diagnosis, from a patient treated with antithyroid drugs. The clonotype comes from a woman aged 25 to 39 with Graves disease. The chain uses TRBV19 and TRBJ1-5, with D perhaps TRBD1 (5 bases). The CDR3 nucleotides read TGTGCCAGTAATCCCAAAAGGGAGGGGCCGAATCAGCCCCAGCATTTT. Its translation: CASNPKREGPNQPQHF.